The rows below give T cell receptor beta chains drawn from one sample of a study of blood T cell repertoires in COVID-19. Sequencing was performed with immunoSEQ multiplex PCR; in TCRdb, only in-frame clones are kept and a portion is missing. Among some 300,000 clones listed, more than 80% were seen once. Sequenced: peripheral blood. The receptors here all came from a woman in her forties or fifties with COVID-19, enrolled during active disease. Each CDR3 is given with its conserved first and last residue. D genes are given only for firm matches. A clone size is listed for some rows: how often the clone was seen (once, few, many), or a class if it is expanded.

abundance: NA; d_gene: TRBD1; j_gene: TRBJ1-2; v_gene: TRBV7-9; CDR3aa: CASSEPGQRLYGYTF; CDR3nt: TGTGCCAGCAGCGAACCGGGACAGCGACTCTATGGCTACACCTTC
abundance: NA; d_gene: NA; j_gene: TRBJ2-5; v_gene: TRBV18; CDR3aa: CASSLPGVQETQYF; CDR3nt: TGTGCCAGCTCACTTCCGGGGGTCCAAGAGACCCAGTACTTC
abundance: once; d_gene: TRBD1; j_gene: TRBJ2-7; v_gene: TRBV5-5; CDR3aa: CASMRQGPSLEQYF; CDR3nt: TGTGCCAGCATGCGACAGGGACCTTCCCTCGAGCAGTACTTC
abundance: NA; d_gene: NA; j_gene: TRBJ2-1; v_gene: TRBV10-3; CDR3aa: CAISERGPRTNEQFF; CDR3nt: TGTGCCATCAGTGAGCGGGGTCCCAGGACGAATGAGCAGTTCTTC
abundance: NA; d_gene: TRBD1; j_gene: TRBJ2-1; v_gene: TRBV4-1; CDR3aa: CASRLLTGGMDNEQFF; CDR3nt: TGCGCCAGCAGACTACTCACAGGGGGCATGGACAATGAGCAGTTCTTC
abundance: NA; d_gene: TRBD1; j_gene: TRBJ2-3; v_gene: TRBV19; CDR3aa: CASVHRGSTDTQYF; CDR3nt: TGTGCCAGTGTTCACAGGGGAAGCACAGATACGCAGTATTTT
abundance: NA; d_gene: TRBD2; j_gene: TRBJ2-1; v_gene: TRBV3-1/TRBV3-2; CDR3aa: CASSQWTSGKGGEQFF; CDR3nt: TGTGCCAGCAGCCAATGGACTAGCGGGAAGGGTGGTGAGCAGTTCTTC
abundance: NA; d_gene: NA; j_gene: TRBJ1-5; v_gene: TRBV11-2; CDR3aa: CASSLDWNQPQHF; CDR3nt: TGTGCCAGCAGCCTGGACTGGAATCAGCCCCAGCATTTT
abundance: NA; d_gene: NA; j_gene: TRBJ1-6; v_gene: TRBV28; CDR3aa: CAERGANSPLHF; CDR3nt: TGTGCCGAGCGGGGGGCCAATTCACCCCTCCACTTT
abundance: few; d_gene: NA; j_gene: TRBJ2-1; v_gene: TRBV7-8; CDR3aa: CASSLTGRGSYNEQFF; CDR3nt: TGTGCCAGCAGCTTAACGGGCCGGGGGTCCTACAATGAGCAGTTCTTC
abundance: NA; d_gene: TRBD1; j_gene: TRBJ2-2; v_gene: TRBV10-3; CDR3aa: CAISESTGERFTGELFF; CDR3nt: TGTGCCATCAGTGAATCTACAGGGGAACGGTTCACCGGGGAGCTGTTTTTT
abundance: few; d_gene: NA; j_gene: TRBJ2-2; v_gene: TRBV2; CDR3aa: CASSSEENTGELFF; CDR3nt: TGTGCCAGCAGTTCGGAGGAGAACACCGGGGAGCTGTTTTTT
abundance: NA; d_gene: TRBD2; j_gene: TRBJ2-7; v_gene: TRBV18; CDR3aa: CASSSTSGPYEQYF; CDR3nt: TGTGCCAGCTCCTCCACTAGCGGCCCCTACGAGCAGTACTTC
abundance: NA; d_gene: NA; j_gene: TRBJ2-7; v_gene: TRBV7-9; CDR3aa: CASSLESRASYEQYF; CDR3nt: TGTGCCAGCAGCTTAGAGTCGCGGGCCTCCTACGAGCAGTACTTC
abundance: NA; d_gene: NA; j_gene: TRBJ1-1; v_gene: TRBV28; CDR3aa: CASTSTRGGINTEAFF; CDR3nt: TGTGCCAGCACATCTACACGGGGGGGCATAAACACTGAAGCTTTCTTT
abundance: NA; d_gene: NA; j_gene: TRBJ1-5; v_gene: TRBV19; CDR3aa: CASSTAVSRQPQHF; CDR3nt: TGTGCCAGTAGTACTGCGGTGTCTCGGCAGCCCCAGCATTTT
abundance: once; d_gene: NA; j_gene: TRBJ1-2; v_gene: TRBV7-8; CDR3aa: CASSPEYGYTF; CDR3nt: TGTGCCAGCAGCCCCGAGTATGGCTACACCTTC
abundance: NA; d_gene: NA; j_gene: TRBJ2-3; v_gene: TRBV29-1; CDR3aa: CSVVTGVADTQYF; CDR3nt: TGCAGCGTTGTAACGGGAGTCGCGGATACGCAGTATTTT
abundance: NA; d_gene: NA; j_gene: TRBJ2-7; v_gene: TRBV5-4; CDR3aa: CASSLNNEQYF; CDR3nt: TGTGCCAGCAGCTTAAATAACGAGCAGTACTTC
abundance: NA; d_gene: NA; j_gene: TRBJ2-3; v_gene: TRBV18; CDR3aa: CASSPPRTASDTQYF; CDR3nt: TGTGCCAGCTCACCACCGAGGACAGCTTCAGATACGCAGTATTTT
abundance: NA; d_gene: TRBD1; j_gene: TRBJ2-2; v_gene: TRBV6-6; CDR3aa: CASSMQGARGGELFF; CDR3nt: TGTGCCAGCAGTATGCAGGGGGCGCGGGGCGGGGAGCTGTTTTTT
abundance: NA; d_gene: NA; j_gene: TRBJ2-1; v_gene: TRBV9; CDR3aa: CASSLGVAELNEQFF; CDR3nt: TGTGCCAGCAGCTTAGGGGTAGCGGAGCTCAATGAGCAGTTCTTC
abundance: NA; d_gene: NA; j_gene: TRBJ2-5; v_gene: TRBV7-2; CDR3aa: CASSPYGKSETQYF; CDR3nt: TGTGCCAGCAGCCCCTACGGGAAGTCGGAGACCCAGTACTTC
abundance: NA; d_gene: TRBD2; j_gene: TRBJ2-7; v_gene: TRBV19; CDR3aa: CASSMVLAGGYEQYF; CDR3nt: TGTGCCAGTAGTATGGTTCTAGCGGGAGGCTACGAGCAGTACTTC
abundance: NA; d_gene: NA; j_gene: TRBJ1-4; v_gene: TRBV10-1; CDR3aa: CASSDRAAEKLFF; CDR3nt: TGCGCCAGCAGTGACAGGGCGGCTGAAAAACTGTTTTTT
abundance: NA; d_gene: TRBD1; j_gene: TRBJ2-7; v_gene: TRBV2; CDR3aa: CASSGQGEVGEQYF; CDR3nt: TGTGCCAGCAGCGGACAGGGGGAAGTAGGGGAGCAGTACTTC
abundance: NA; d_gene: TRBD2; j_gene: TRBJ2-5; v_gene: TRBV5-6; CDR3aa: CASSLGEGWETQYF; CDR3nt: TGTGCCAGCAGCTTGGGGGAGGGCTGGGAGACCCAGTACTTC
abundance: NA; d_gene: TRBD2; j_gene: TRBJ2-3; v_gene: TRBV7-2; CDR3aa: CASSLMVLAGGTSTDTQYF; CDR3nt: TGTGCCAGCAGCTTAATGGTCTTGGCGGGAGGGACTAGCACAGATACGCAGTATTTT
abundance: NA; d_gene: NA; j_gene: TRBJ1-6; v_gene: TRBV3-1/TRBV3-2; CDR3aa: CASSKSWSAPLHF; CDR3nt: TGTGCCAGCAGCAAGAGTTGGTCGGCACCCCTCCACTTT
abundance: NA; d_gene: NA; j_gene: TRBJ1-2; v_gene: TRBV5-6; CDR3aa: CASRIAGESGYTF; CDR3nt: TGTGCCAGCAGGATAGCGGGCGAATCTGGCTACACCTTC
abundance: NA; d_gene: TRBD1; j_gene: TRBJ1-1; v_gene: TRBV4-1; CDR3aa: CASSRGQGARTEAFF; CDR3nt: TGCGCCAGCAGCAGGGGACAGGGGGCGCGCACTGAAGCTTTCTTT